This TCR beta chain was captured by sequencing in a study of blood T cell repertoires in COVID-19. This table comes from immunoSEQ multiplex PCR, and its TCRdb copy is limited to in-frame clones, with some not included. The table includes about 200,000 clones, just under 90% detected once. Individuals aged 18 to 89 years were recruited from 24 US areas. Which cohort a participant joined came from the clinical history participants gave. Sequences were obtained from PBMCs or T cells enriched from blood (not recorded which). This sequence originates from a woman aged 25 to 39 with acute COVID-19.

The CDR3 protein is CASSRLYNEQFF. The CDR3 DNA follows: TGTGCCAGCAGCCGACTTTACAATGAGCAGTTCTTC. V usage is TRBV11-2 and J usage is TRBJ2-1; D gene unclear. The length of the CDR3 is 12 residues. Germline loops: CDR1 SGHAT, CDR2 FQNNGV. With 5 bases removed from V and 4 bases from J, the gap between germline ends came to 6 bases.